Shown below are 31 T cell receptor beta chains from a single sample sequenced in a study of OX40 agonist ivuxolimab in advanced cancers. Data came from immunoSEQ multiplex PCR; TCRdb stores just in-frame clones and leaves some out. The table shows 57,000 or so clones, with roughly 86% occurring only once. Material: CD4+ or CD8+ T cells sorted from blood, obtained in a trial of the OX40 agonist ivuxolimab. These receptors all stem from an adult with an advanced solid tumor such as melanoma, head and neck, liver or kidney cancer.

The chain carries TRBV29-1 and TRBJ2-2, with 8 bases matching TRBD1. The CDR3 consists of 14 residues. The trim removed 7 bases at V and 4 bases at J, leaving 8 bases unmatched. From germline, CDR1 is SQVTM and CDR2 ANQGSEA. The CDR3 DNA sequence: TGCAGCGGCAGGGGGCGCGGTGGCACCGGGGAGCTGTTTTTT. This sequence encodes CSGRGRGGTGELFF.

The chain employs TRBV18 and TRBJ1-2; the D is unclear. This CDR3 spans 15 amino acids. V lost 3 bases, J lost 3 bases, and 14 bases lay in between. In germline, CDR1 is KGHSH, CDR2 LQKENI. The CDR3 bases are TGTGCCAGCTCACCGGAAAGTTGGAACTACTATGGCTACACCTTC. Protein sequence: CASSPESWNYYGYTF.

The gene calls are TRBV7-8 and TRBJ2-3, with 7 positions matching TRBD2. Germline CDR1 reads SGHVS; CDR2 reads FQNEAQ. Trimming took 8 bases from V and 0 from J; bases not matched to a gene: 11. The CDR3 contains 16 residues. CDR3 loop: CASSPRGGGSTDTQYF. CDR3 in DNA: TGTGCCAGCTCACCGCGTGGGGGGGGTAGCACAGATACGCAGTATTTT.

This clone was observed a few times. The genes are TRBV5-6 and TRBJ2-6, with D unclear. The CDR3 loop spans 15 amino acids. Germline V CDR1 and CDR2: SGHDT, YYEEEE. Trimming cost V 5 bases and J 0 bases, with 9 bases left between them. The CDR3 DNA reads as TGTGCCAGCAGGAACGGATTCTCTGGGGCCAACGTCCTGACTTTC. Translating it yields CASRNGFSGANVLTF. The whole variable domain, filled in from reference TRBV5-6 and TRBJ2-6, reads DAGVTQSPTHLIKTRGQQVTLRCSPKSGHDTVSWYQQALGQGPQFIFQYYEEEERQRGNFPDRFSGHQFPNYSSELNVNALLLGDSALYLCASRNGFSGANVLTFGAGSRLTVL.

This chain connects TRBV11-1 to TRBJ2-3, with TRBD1 matching 8 bases. V dropped 1 base and J dropped 3; count of bases not matched to a gene: 3. CDR3 size: 15 residues. Germline CDR1 SGHAT, CDR2 FQDESV (reference sequence). CDR3: CASSLDQGATDTQYF. The CDR3 nucleotides read TGTGCCAGCAGCTTAGATCAGGGGGCAACAGATACGCAGTATTTT. Supplemented by reference TRBV11-1 and TRBJ2-3, the full variable domain reads EAEVAQSPRYKITEKSQAVAFWCDPISGHATLYWYRQILGQGPELLVQFQDESVVDDSQLPKDRFSAERLKGVDSTLKIQPAELGDSAMYLCASSLDQGATDTQYFGPGTRLTVL.

The chain uses TRBV7-9 and TRBJ1-1, with a possible D match to TRBD1 (5 bases). Germline CDR1 SEHNR, CDR2 FQNEAQ (reference sequence). The ends were cut back, 6 bases at V and 4 bases at J, with 15 bases in the middle. This CDR3 contains 14 residues. In nucleotides, the CDR3 is TGTGCCAGCAGGTTCCCCGGCAGGGCCACTGAAGCTTTCTTT. Translation: CASRFPGRATEAFF.

The chain has TRBV11-3 and TRBJ2-1; TRBD1 matches at 7 bases. In germline, CDR1 is SGHNT, CDR2 YENEEA. The CDR3 sequence is 15 residues long. The ends lost 5 bases at V and 0 bases at J; junction bases unmatched: 4. Here the CDR3 reads CASSRQGSSYNEQFF. Here the CDR3 DNA reads TGTGCCAGCAGCCGACAGGGAAGCTCCTACAATGAGCAGTTCTTC.

This chain links TRBV6-6 with TRBJ2-5; unclear D gene. The CDR3 extends over 11 amino acids. Deletions cut 5 bases from V and 3 bases from J, with 4 bases between. The germline CDR1 and CDR2 sequences are MNHNY and SVGAGI (reference sequence). The chain's CDR3 is CASSKEETQYF. CDR3 coding DNA: TGTGCCAGCAGTAAAGAAGAGACCCAGTACTTC.

The J gene is TRBJ1-1, the V gene TRBV6-5, with 8 bases matching TRBD1. The CDR3 extends over 14 amino acids. Germline CDR1 is MNHEY and CDR2 is SVGAGI. After removal of 5 bases from V and 1 base from J, the junction contained 3 bases not matched to a gene. In nucleotides, the CDR3 is TGTGCCAGCAGTAGAGGACAGGGGAACACTGAAGCTTTCTTT. Amino acid sequence: CASSRGQGNTEAFF.

The chain has TRBV2 and TRBJ2-5; no firm D call. There are 13 residues in the CDR3. V shed 4 bases and J shed 2 bases, with 8 bases lying between them. Germline V lookup: CDR1 SNHLY, CDR2 FYNNEI. CDR3 bases: TGTGCCAGCAGTGCAAATGAACAAGAGACCCAGTACTTC. It is translated as CASSANEQETQYF.

The gene calls are TRBV5-6 and TRBJ2-7; the match to TRBD1 covers 9 bases. After removal of 1 base from V and 1 base from J, the junction contained 6 bases not matched to a gene. The CDR3 extends over 16 amino acids. CDR1 and CDR2 from the germline V gene are SGHDT and YYEEEE. Here the CDR3 DNA reads TGTGCCAGCAGCTTGTTTGGGACAGGGATTTCCTACGAGCAGTACTTC. Protein product: CASSLFGTGISYEQYF.

The chain couples TRBV5-1 to TRBJ2-3; TRBD1 matches 8 bases. V gave up 3 bases and J gave up 3 bases; unmatched junction bases: 9. Germline assignment: CDR1 SGHRS and CDR2 YFSETQ. The CDR3 covers 16 residues. The CDR3 sequence: CASSSGQGGSTDTQYF. The CDR3 DNA reads as TGCGCCAGCAGCTCAGGACAGGGTGGGAGTACAGATACGCAGTATTTT.

The chain recombines TRBV13 with TRBJ1-2, with D perhaps matching TRBD1 (6 bases). V lost 6 bases and J lost 4, with 12 bases in between. In germline, CDR1 is PRHDT, CDR2 FYEKMQ (reference sequence). The CDR3 has 13 residues. The CDR3: CASRYQGIYGYTF. DNA for the CDR3: TGTGCCAGCAGATATCAGGGGATCTATGGCTACACCTTC.

J is TRBJ2-5 and V is TRBV7-3, with D perhaps TRBD1 (7 bases). This CDR3 is 14 amino acids long. Trimming stripped 5 bases from V and 5 bases from J, with 15 bases between. Germline V gene sequence: CDR1 SGHTA, CDR2 FQGTGA. As DNA, the CDR3 is TGTGCCAGCAGCCCTCAGGGGGGTACGGAGACCCAGTACTTC. Its protein is CASSPQGGTETQYF.

The chain links TRBV27 to TRBJ1-5, with a weak D call TRBD1 (5 bases). The CDR3 contains 16 residues. Trimming removed 2 bases at V and 4 bases at J, with 15 bases between. Germline V gene sequence: CDR1 MNHEY, CDR2 SMNVEV (reference sequence). CDR3 DNA sequence: TGTGCCAGCAGTTTAAAGTATGGGGCAGGGAATCAGCCCCAGCATTTT. Amino acids: CASSLKYGAGNQPQHF.

This clone was counted a single time. The chain uses TRBV7-2 and TRBJ1-2; TRBD1 matches at 9 bases. This CDR3 region has 16 residues. V shed 5 bases, J shed 5 bases, and the junction held 12 bases outside the gene matches. Germline CDR1 and CDR2: SGHTA and FQGNSA. The CDR3 is CASSTRTGGDRYGYTF. In DNA form, the CDR3 reads TGTGCCAGCAGCACCCGTACAGGGGGCGATCGATATGGCTACACCTTC.

The V and J genes are TRBV5-1 and TRBJ2-2; D is perhaps TRBD1 (6 bases). The CDR3 sequence is 17 residues long. CDR1 and CDR2 from the germline V gene are SGHRS and YFSETQ. V shed 0 bases and J shed 1 base, with 13 bases lying between them. CDR3 sequence reads: CASSLGYGTQNTGELFF. CDR3 in DNA: TGCGCCAGCAGCTTGGGCTACGGGACACAGAACACCGGGGAGCTGTTTTTT.

This chain uses TRBV19 with TRBJ2-3, with TRBD2 as a possible D gene (6 bases). V lost 7 bases and J 2 bases, leaving 22 bases between the germline ends. The germline V gene encodes CDR1 LNHDA and CDR2 SQIVND (reference sequence). The CDR3 sequence is 17 residues long. The CDR3 DNA follows: TGTGCCAGTAATCCCACCCACGGAGGGTTTTCCACAGATACGCAGTATTTT. This translates into CASNPTHGGFSTDTQYF.

The gene calls are TRBV6-5 and TRBJ2-7, with D possibly matching TRBD1 (5 bases). Trimming stripped 0 bases from V and 3 bases from J, with 6 bases between. From germline, CDR1 is MNHEY and CDR2 SVGAGI. CDR3 length equals 13 residues. The CDR3 here is CASSYSGHYEQYF. CDR3 DNA: TGTGCCAGCAGTTACTCGGGGCACTACGAGCAGTACTTC.

This clone turned up a few times. The gene calls are TRBV14 and TRBJ2-7; 10 positions agree with TRBD1. V trimming: 0 bases; J trimming: 3 bases; junction bases outside the gene matches: 8. The CDR3 covers 17 residues. Per the germline V gene, CDR1 is SGHDN and CDR2 is FVKESK. The CDR3: CASSQDVGQGGSYEQYF. DNA of the CDR3: TGTGCCAGCAGCCAAGATGTTGGACAGGGGGGTAGCTACGAGCAGTACTTC.

This chain joins TRBV10-3 and TRBJ2-3; maybe TRBD2 (5 bases). V was pared by 3 bases and J by 1 base, with 11 bases between. The CDR3 contains 15 residues. CDR1 is ENHRY, CDR2 SYGVKD, per germline. The CDR3 spells CAISDEGYGTDTQYF. CDR3 nucleotide sequence: TGTGCCATCAGTGATGAGGGTTACGGCACAGATACGCAGTATTTT.

The chain employs TRBV6-1 and TRBJ1-5, with D possibly being TRBD1 (5 bases). The germline V gene has CDR1 MNHNS and CDR2 SASEGT. The CDR3 is 13 residues long. Trimming took 6 bases from V and 2 from J, leaving 8 bases between them. The CDR3 loop reads CASRTAGNQPQHF. As DNA, the CDR3 is TGTGCCAGCAGGACAGCTGGCAATCAGCCCCAGCATTTT.

The gene calls are TRBV4-3 and TRBJ1-1; unclear D gene. CDR3 length equals 13 residues. Per the germline V gene, CDR1 is LGHNA and CDR2 is YSLEER. Trimming took off 3 bases at V and 11 bases at J, with 16 bases between the two ends. The CDR3 here is CASSHSVGEGAFF. As DNA, the CDR3 is TGCGCCAGCAGCCACAGTGTTGGTGAAGGGGCTTTCTTT.

The V and J genes are TRBV6-1 and TRBJ1-2; D not resolved. CDR3 length: 14 amino acids. Deletions cut 6 bases from V and 5 bases from J, with 16 bases between. The germline V gene has CDR1 MNHNS and CDR2 SASEGT. CDR3 DNA: TGTGCCAGCAGGAAGGTGGGGAGGGAATATGGCTACACCTTC. Its protein product is CASRKVGREYGYTF.

V and J are TRBV6-1 and TRBJ1-2, with D unclear. CDR1 and CDR2 from the germline V gene are MNHNS and SASEGT. The CDR3 totals 10 residues. Trimming pared 1 base from V and 10 bases from J, leaving 4 bases between. The CDR3 coding sequence is TGTGCCAGCAGTGAAGGACTCTACACCTTC. Translated, it gives CASSEGLYTF.

The chain joins TRBV18 to TRBJ1-4; the D is unclear. The ends were cut back, 4 bases at V and 4 bases at J, with 13 bases in the middle. The CDR3 is 15 amino acids. Germline CDR1 KGHSH, CDR2 LQKENI. The CDR3 sequence: CASSRYDGRNEKLFF. As DNA, the CDR3 is TGTGCCAGCTCACGTTACGACGGTCGTAATGAAAAACTGTTTTTT.

V and J are TRBV30 and TRBJ1-1; D gene ambiguous. In germline, CDR1 is GTSNPN, CDR2 SVGIG (reference sequence). V shed 3 bases and J shed 8 bases, with 16 bases lying between them. The CDR3 sequence is 13 residues long. The CDR3 loop reads CAWRTSGSGEAFF. As DNA, the CDR3 is TGTGCCTGGAGGACGTCCGGGAGTGGAGAAGCTTTCTTT.

J is TRBJ2-2 and V is TRBV7-8; 7 bases are a match to TRBD1. V dropped 6 bases and J dropped 3; count of bases not matched to a gene: 10. This CDR3 has 16 amino acids. Looked up from germline, CDR1 is SGHVS and CDR2 is FQNEAQ. CDR3 DNA sequence: TGTGCCAGCAGTTCCGACAGGGACGTATACACCGGGGAGCTGTTTTTT. It translates to CASSSDRDVYTGELFF.

This rearrangement joins TRBV6-6 to TRBJ1-3; tentatively, D is TRBD1 (6 bases). Germline V gene sequence: CDR1 MNHNY, CDR2 SVGAGI (reference sequence). Trimming stripped 6 bases from V and 0 bases from J, with 12 bases between. The CDR3 has 15 amino acids. In DNA, the CDR3 is TGTGCCAGCAGCTTCGGACAGCACTCTGGAAACACCATATATTTT. Protein product: CASSFGQHSGNTIYF.

This clone has a single count. The CDR3 sequence is CASSKDRDTEAFF. Here the CDR3 DNA reads TGTGCCAGCAGTAAGGACAGGGACACTGAAGCTTTCTTT. The gene calls are TRBV2 and TRBJ1-1; 8 nucleotides align to TRBD1. V lost 5 bases to trimming and J lost 3 bases; unmatched junction nucleotides: 2. CDR3 length equals 13 residues. The V gene's germline CDR1 is SNHLY and CDR2 FYNNEI.

V gene TRBV7-9 combines with J gene TRBJ2-3; D ambiguous. Germline values: CDR1 SEHNR, CDR2 FQNEAQ (reference sequence). This CDR3 has 14 residues. Trimming took 1 base from V and 2 from J, leaving 7 bases between them. The CDR3 nucleotides are TGTGCCAGCAGCTTAGTGGGCTCCACAGATACGCAGTATTTT. This encodes CASSLVGSTDTQYF.